These 5 T cell receptor beta chains were sequenced from one sample in a study of T cell responses to AZD1222 COVID-19 vaccine. Profiling relied on immunoSEQ multiplex PCR, and the TCRdb table lists in-frame clones only, not all of them. The sample yields roughly 130,000 clones, 75% to 90% seen once. Specimen: peripheral blood, collected on day 0 of AZD1222 vaccination. These receptor sequences come from an adult in good health.

The chain uses TRBV3-1 (or the pseudogene TRBV3-2) and TRBJ1-2; 7 bases are a match to TRBD1. V lost 3 bases, J lost 5 bases, and 9 bases stayed unmatched. Germline assignment: CDR1 LGHDT and CDR2 YNNKEL (reference sequence). The CDR3 is 15 amino acids. The CDR3 sequence: CASSQRGGAGYGYTF. The CDR3 DNA reads as TGTGCCAGCAGCCAGAGAGGGGGCGCTGGGTATGGCTACACCTTC.

This chain joins TRBV27 and TRBJ2-1; 14 nucleotides agree with TRBD2. Germline V gene data show CDR1 as MNHEY and CDR2 as SMNVEV (reference sequence). The CDR3 is made up of 19 amino acids. V gave up 0 bases and J gave up 7 bases; unmatched junction bases: 11. CDR3 amino acids: CASSLSWGLAGDGRNEQFF. The CDR3 region has the DNA TGTGCCAGCAGTTTATCTTGGGGACTAGCGGGAGATGGGAGGAATGAGCAGTTCTTC.

This clone was detected once. The chain is built from TRBV6-4 and TRBJ1-2; D may be TRBD1 (5 bases). The germline CDR1 and CDR2 sequences are MRHNA and SNTAGT. This CDR3 comprises 14 residues. V was cut by 5 bases and J by 7 bases, with 17 bases left in between. Here the CDR3 DNA reads TGTGCCAGCAGTCGGGGCACCGGTTCAGGTGGCTACACCTTC. Its translation: CASSRGTGSGGYTF.

The chain carries TRBV5-6 and TRBJ1-1; D gene unclear. The germline V gene has CDR1 SGHDT and CDR2 YYEEEE. The CDR3 spans 14 residues. The ends were cut back, 0 bases at V and 0 bases at J, with 6 bases in the middle. CDR3 coding DNA: TGTGCCAGCAGCTTGGCCATGATGAACACTGAAGCTTTCTTT. Its translation is CASSLAMMNTEAFF.

This chain uses TRBV7-8 with TRBJ1-3; D remains unclear. V dropped 3 bases and J dropped 0 bases, with 6 bases sitting between them. This CDR3 has 14 residues. CDR1 SGHVS and CDR2 FQNEAQ come from the germline V gene. The CDR3 nucleotides are TGTGCCAGCAGCTTCCGGGACTCTGGAAACACCATATATTTT. It codes for CASSFRDSGNTIYF.